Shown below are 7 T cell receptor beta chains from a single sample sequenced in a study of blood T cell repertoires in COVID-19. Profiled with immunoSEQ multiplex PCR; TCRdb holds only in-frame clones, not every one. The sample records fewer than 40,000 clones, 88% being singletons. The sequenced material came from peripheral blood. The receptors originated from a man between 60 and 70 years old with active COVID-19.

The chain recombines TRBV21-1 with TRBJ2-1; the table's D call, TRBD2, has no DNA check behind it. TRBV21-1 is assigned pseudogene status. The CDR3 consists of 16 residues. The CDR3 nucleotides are TGTGCCAGCAGCAAAGCCCTAGCGGGAGGGTTCGATGAGCAGTTCTTC. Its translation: CASSKALAGGFDEQFF.

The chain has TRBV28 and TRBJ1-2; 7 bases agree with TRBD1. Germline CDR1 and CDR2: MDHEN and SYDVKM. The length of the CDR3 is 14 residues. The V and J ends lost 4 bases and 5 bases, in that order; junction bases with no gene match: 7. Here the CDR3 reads CASSSGGHGYGYTF. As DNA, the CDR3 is TGTGCCAGCAGTTCAGGGGGGCATGGATATGGCTACACCTTC.

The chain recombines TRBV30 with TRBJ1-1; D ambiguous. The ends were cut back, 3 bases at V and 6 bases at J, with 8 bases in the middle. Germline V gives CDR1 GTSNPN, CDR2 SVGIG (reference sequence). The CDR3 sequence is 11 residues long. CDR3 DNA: TGTGCCTGGAGCCCCGACTCTGAAGCTTTCTTT. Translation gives CAWSPDSEAFF.

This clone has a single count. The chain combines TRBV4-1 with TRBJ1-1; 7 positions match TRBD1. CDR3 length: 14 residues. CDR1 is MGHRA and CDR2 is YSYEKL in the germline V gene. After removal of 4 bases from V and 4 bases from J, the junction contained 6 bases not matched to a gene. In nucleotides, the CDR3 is TGCGCCAGCAGCCCCGCAGGGGGACTCACTGAAGCTTTCTTT. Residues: CASSPAGGLTEAFF.

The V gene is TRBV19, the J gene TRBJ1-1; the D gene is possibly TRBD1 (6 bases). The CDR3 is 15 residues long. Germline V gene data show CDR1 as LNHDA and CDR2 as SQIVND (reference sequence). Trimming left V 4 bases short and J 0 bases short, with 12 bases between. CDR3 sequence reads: CASSTPDSLNTEAFF. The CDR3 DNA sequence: TGTGCCAGTAGTACACCGGACAGTCTGAACACTGAAGCTTTCTTT.

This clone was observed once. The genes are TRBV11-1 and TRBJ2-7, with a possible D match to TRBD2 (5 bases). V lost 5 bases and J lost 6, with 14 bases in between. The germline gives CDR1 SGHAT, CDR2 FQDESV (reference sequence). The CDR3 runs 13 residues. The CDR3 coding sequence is TGTGCCAGCAGCGGCATGGCCCGGGGCGAGCAGTACTTC. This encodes CASSGMARGEQYF.

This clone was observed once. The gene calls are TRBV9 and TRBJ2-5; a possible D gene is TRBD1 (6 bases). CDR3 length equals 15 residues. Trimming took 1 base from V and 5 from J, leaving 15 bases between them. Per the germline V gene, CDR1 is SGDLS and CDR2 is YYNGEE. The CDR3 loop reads CASSVRSGEWETQYF. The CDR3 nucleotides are TGTGCCAGCAGCGTACGATCAGGGGAGTGGGAGACCCAGTACTTC.